A single sample is the source of the 3 T cell receptor beta chains below, sequenced in a study of blood T cell repertoires in COVID-19. The table came from immunoSEQ multiplex PCR; TCRdb's copy has only in-frame clones and leaves some out. The sample consists of some 110,000 clones, around 74% of them appearing once. Sequencing input: peripheral blood. The receptor source for this set is a woman between 65 and 79 years old with acute or convalescent COVID-19.

The CDR3 sequence is CASSLYTEAFF. In DNA, the CDR3 is TGTGCCAGCAGCCTATACACTGAAGCTTTCTTT. V and J are TRBV6-2 or TRBV6-3 and TRBJ1-1; the D is unclear. From germline, CDR1 is MNHEY and CDR2 SVGEGT. Trimming stripped 6 bases from V and 3 bases from J, with 5 bases between. The CDR3 covers 11 residues.

The V gene is TRBV6-5, the J gene TRBJ2-7, with no clear D. The CDR3 is made up of 15 amino acids. From germline, CDR1 is MNHEY and CDR2 SVGAGI. Trimming left V 0 bases short and J 2 bases short, with 11 bases between. The CDR3 nucleotides are TGTGCCAGCAGTTACTCTCGATGGGCGACCTACGAGCAGTACTTC. Translation: CASSYSRWATYEQYF.

The V call is TRBV11-2, the J call TRBJ2-7; the match to TRBD1 covers 9 bases. V shed 4 bases and J 7 bases; nucleotides not matched to a gene: 5. This CDR3 has 13 amino acids. Germline-derived CDR1 and CDR2 are SGHAT and FQNNGV. The CDR3 nucleotides read TGTGCCAGCAGCTCACAGGGGGCCGGGGAGCAGTACTTC. It encodes CASSSQGAGEQYF.